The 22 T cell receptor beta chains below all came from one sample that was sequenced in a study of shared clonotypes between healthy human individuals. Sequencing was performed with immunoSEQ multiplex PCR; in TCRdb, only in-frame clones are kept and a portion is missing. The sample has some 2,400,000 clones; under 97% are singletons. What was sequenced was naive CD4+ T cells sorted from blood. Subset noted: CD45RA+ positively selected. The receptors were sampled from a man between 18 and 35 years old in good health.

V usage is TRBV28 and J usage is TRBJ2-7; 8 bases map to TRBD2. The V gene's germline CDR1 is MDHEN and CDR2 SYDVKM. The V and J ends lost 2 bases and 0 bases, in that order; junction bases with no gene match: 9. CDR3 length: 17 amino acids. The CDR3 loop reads CASSLGRVAGSSYEQYF. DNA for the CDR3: TGTGCCAGCAGTTTAGGTAGGGTAGCGGGGAGCTCCTACGAGCAGTACTTC.

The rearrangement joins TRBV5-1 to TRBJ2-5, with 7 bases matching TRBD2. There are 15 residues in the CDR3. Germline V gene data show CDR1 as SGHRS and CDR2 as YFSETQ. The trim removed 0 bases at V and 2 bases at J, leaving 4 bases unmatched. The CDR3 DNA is TGCGCCAGCAGCTTGGAGCGGGGCCGACAAGAGACCCAGTACTTC. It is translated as CASSLERGRQETQYF.

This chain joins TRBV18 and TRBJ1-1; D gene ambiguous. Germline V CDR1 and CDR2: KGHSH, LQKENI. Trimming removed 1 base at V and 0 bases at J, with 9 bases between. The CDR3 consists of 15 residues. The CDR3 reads CASSPRQQLNTEAFF. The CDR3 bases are TGTGCCAGCTCACCACGGCAACAGCTGAACACTGAAGCTTTCTTT. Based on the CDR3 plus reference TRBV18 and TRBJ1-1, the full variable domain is NAGVMQNPRHLVRRRGQEARLRCSPMKGHSHVYWYRQLPEEGLKFMVYLQKENIIDESGMPKERFSAEFPKEGPSILRIQQVVRGDSAAYFCASSPRQQLNTEAFFGQGTRLTVV.

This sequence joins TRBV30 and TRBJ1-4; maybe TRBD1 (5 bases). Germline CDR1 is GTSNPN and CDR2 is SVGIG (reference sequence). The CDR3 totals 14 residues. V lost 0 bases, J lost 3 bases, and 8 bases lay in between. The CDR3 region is CAWSVKGPNEKLFF. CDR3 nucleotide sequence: TGTGCCTGGAGTGTCAAGGGACCTAATGAAAAACTGTTTTTT. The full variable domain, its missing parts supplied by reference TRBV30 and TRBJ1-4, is SQTIHQWPATLVQPVGSPLSLECTVEGTSNPNLYWYRQAAGRGLQLLFYSVGIGQISSEVPQNLSASRPQDRQFILSSKKLLLSDSGFYLCAWSVKGPNEKLFFGSGTQLSVL.

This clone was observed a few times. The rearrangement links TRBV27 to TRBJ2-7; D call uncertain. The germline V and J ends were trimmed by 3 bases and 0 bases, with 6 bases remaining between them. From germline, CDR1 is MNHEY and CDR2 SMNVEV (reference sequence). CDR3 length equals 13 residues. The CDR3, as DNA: TGTGCCAGCAGTTTCATCGACTCCTACGAGCAGTACTTC. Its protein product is CASSFIDSYEQYF.

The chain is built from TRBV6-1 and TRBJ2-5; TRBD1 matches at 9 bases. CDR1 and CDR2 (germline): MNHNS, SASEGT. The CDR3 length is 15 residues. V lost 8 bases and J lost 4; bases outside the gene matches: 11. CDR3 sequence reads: CASHRGRERLETQYF. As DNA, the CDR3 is TGTGCCAGCCACAGGGGGCGGGAGCGCCTAGAGACCCAGTACTTC.

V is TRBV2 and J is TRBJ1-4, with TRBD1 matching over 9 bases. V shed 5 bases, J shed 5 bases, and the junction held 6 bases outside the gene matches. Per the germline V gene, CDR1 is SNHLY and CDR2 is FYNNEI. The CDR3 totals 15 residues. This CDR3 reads CASSLGQGLNEKLFF. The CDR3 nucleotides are TGTGCCAGCAGTCTGGGACAGGGACTGAATGAAAAACTGTTTTTT.

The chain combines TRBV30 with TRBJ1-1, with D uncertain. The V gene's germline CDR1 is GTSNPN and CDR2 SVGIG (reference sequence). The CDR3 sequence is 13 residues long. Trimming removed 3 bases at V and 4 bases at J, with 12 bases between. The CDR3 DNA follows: TGTGCCTGGAGGTCCCTAACGGGCACTGAAGCTTTCTTT. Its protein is CAWRSLTGTEAFF.

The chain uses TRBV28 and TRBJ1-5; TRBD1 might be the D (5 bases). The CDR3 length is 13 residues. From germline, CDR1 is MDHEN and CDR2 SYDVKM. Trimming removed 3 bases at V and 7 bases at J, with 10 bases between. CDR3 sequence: CASSFRVDQPQHF. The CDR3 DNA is TGTGCCAGCAGTTTCAGGGTAGACCAGCCCCAGCATTTT.

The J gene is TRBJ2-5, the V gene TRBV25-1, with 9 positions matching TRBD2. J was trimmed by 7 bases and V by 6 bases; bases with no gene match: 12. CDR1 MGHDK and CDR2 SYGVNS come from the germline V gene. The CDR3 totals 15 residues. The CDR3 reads CASSNTRGGRATQYF. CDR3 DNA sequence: TGTGCCAGCAGCAACACTAGGGGCGGGAGGGCGACCCAGTACTTC.

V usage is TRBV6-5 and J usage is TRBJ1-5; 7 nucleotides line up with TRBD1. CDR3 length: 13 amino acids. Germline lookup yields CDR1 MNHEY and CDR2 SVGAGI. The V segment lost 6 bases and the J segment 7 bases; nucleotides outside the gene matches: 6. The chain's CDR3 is CASSRDRVQPQHF. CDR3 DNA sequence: TGTGCCAGCAGCAGAGACAGGGTACAGCCCCAGCATTTT.

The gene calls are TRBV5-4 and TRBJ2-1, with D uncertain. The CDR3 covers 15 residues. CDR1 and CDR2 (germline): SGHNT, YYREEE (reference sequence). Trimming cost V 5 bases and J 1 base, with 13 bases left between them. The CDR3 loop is CASRSDRESYNEQFF. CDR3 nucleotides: TGTGCCAGCAGGTCTGATAGAGAGTCCTACAATGAGCAGTTCTTC.

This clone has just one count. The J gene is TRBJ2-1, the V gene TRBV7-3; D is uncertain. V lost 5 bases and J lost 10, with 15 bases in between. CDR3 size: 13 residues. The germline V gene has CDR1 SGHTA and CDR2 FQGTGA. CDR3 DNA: TGTGCCAGCAGCCCCTCCCTTTTCGGGGAGCAGTTCTTC. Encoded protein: CASSPSLFGEQFF.

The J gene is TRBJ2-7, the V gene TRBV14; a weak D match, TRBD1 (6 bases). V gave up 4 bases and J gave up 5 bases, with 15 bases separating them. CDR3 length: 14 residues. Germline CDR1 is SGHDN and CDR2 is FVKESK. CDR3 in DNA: TGTGCCAGCAGCCTTTTAGGGGGTAATAACGAGCAGTACTTC. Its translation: CASSLLGGNNEQYF.

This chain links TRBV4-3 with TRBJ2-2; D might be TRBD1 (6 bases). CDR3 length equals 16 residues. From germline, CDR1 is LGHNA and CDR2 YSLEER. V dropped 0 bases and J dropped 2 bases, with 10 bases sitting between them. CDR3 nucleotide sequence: TGCGCCAGCAGCCAAGAGGGACAAAGAAACACCGGGGAGCTGTTTTTT. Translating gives CASSQEGQRNTGELFF.

CDR3 protein: CASSSAGRERNEQFF. The CDR3, as DNA: TGTGCCAGCAGTTCCGCGGGCAGGGAACGCAATGAGCAGTTCTTC. The chain employs TRBV6-5 and TRBJ2-1; D is tentatively TRBD1 or TRBD2 (5 bases each). This CDR3 is built from 15 residues. CDR1 and CDR2 (germline): MNHEY, SVGAGI. Between the trimmed V and J ends, which lost 4 bases and 6 bases, there was a span of 16 bases.

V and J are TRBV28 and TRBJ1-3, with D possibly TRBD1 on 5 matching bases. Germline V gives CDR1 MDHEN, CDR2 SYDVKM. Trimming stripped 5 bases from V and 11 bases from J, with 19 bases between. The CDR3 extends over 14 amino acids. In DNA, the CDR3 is TGTGCCAGCAGTCTGGGGGAGAGAAAGGGCCCCATATATTTT. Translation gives CASSLGERKGPIYF. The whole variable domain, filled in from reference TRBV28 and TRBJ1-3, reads DVKVTQSSRYLVKRTGEKVFLECVQDMDHENMFWYRQDPGLGLRLIYFSYDVKMKEKGDIPEGYSVSREKKERFSLILESASTNQTSMYLCASSLGERKGPIYFGEGSWLTVV.

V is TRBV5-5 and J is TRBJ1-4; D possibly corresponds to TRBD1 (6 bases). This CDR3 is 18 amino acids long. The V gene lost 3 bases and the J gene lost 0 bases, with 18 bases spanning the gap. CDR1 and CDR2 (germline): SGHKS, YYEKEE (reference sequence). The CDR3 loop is CASSSTGTLTATNEKLFF. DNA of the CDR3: TGTGCCAGCAGCTCTACAGGGACTCTAACCGCAACTAATGAAAAACTGTTTTTT. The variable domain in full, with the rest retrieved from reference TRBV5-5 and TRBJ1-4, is DAGVTQSPTHLIKTRGQQVTLRCSPISGHKSVSWYQQVLGQGPQFIFQYYEKEERGRGNFPDRFSARQFPNYSSELNVNALLLGDSALYLCASSSTGTLTATNEKLFFGSGTQLSVL.

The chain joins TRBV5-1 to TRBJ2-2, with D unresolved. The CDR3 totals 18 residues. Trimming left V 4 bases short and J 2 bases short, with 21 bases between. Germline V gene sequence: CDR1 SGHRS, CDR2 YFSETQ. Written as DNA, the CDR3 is TGCGCCAGCAGCCCCGCGGCCTCGTGGTACGTTAACACCGGGGAGCTGTTTTTT. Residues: CASSPAASWYVNTGELFF.

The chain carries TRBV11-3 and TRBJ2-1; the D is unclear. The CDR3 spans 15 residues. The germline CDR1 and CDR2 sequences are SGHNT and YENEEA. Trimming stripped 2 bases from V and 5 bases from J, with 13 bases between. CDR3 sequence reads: CASSLQASTNNEQFF. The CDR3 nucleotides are TGTGCCAGCAGCTTACAGGCCTCCACAAACAATGAGCAGTTCTTC.

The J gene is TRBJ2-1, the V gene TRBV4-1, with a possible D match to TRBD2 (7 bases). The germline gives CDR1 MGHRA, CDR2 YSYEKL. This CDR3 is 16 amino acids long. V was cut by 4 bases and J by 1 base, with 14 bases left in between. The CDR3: CASSPGRGASYNEQFF. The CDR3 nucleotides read TGCGCCAGCAGCCCGGGTCGGGGGGCTTCCTACAATGAGCAGTTCTTC.

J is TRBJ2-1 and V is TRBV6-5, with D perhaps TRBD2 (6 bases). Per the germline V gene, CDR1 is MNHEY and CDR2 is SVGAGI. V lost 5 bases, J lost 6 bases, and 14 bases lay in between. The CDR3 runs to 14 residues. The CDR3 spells CASSETGLRNEQFF. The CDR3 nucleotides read TGTGCCAGCAGTGAAACGGGACTCCGCAATGAGCAGTTCTTC.